These 13 T cell receptor beta chains came from one sample sequenced in a study of tumor and adjacent non-tumor tissue in lung cancer. The template was RNA from unsorted bulk tissue. The library came from three nested PCR rounds adapted from ARM-PCR protocols. Using its own MiXCR run on the multiplex PCR reads, TCRdb lists one record per CDR3 protein. Of around 200,000 distinct CDR3 sequences in the sample, 71% were seen once. The sample taken for sequencing was lung tumor tissue. The receptor set was obtained from a man aged 55 to 70 with non-small cell lung cancer.

V gene TRBV10-1 combines with J gene TRBJ1-5, with TRBD1 matching over 8 bases. Germline loops: CDR1 WNHNN, CDR2 SYGVQD (reference sequence). The CDR3 is made up of 14 amino acids. The junction had 6 bases not matched to a gene; V was cut back by 10 bases and J by 1 base. CDR3 protein: CANRGTISNQPQHF. CDR3 sequence (DNA): TGCGCCAACAGGGGGACGATAAGCAATCAGCCCCAGCATTTT.

Points on this clonotype: One end of the junction is discordant with germline, which a read error may explain. The genes are TRBV7-8 and TRBJ2-7; a possible D gene is TRBD2 (5 bases). CDR1 and CDR2 (germline): SGHVS, FQNEAQ. The CDR3 sequence is 13 residues long. Here the CDR3 DNA reads TGTGCCAGCAGCTTAGCCCATGACTACGAGCAGTATTTC. It yields the protein CASSLAHDYEQYF.

The chain carries TRBV11-2 and TRBJ2-7; D is unresolved. The V gene's germline CDR1 is SGHAT and CDR2 FQNNGV. Trimming took off 2 bases at V and 13 bases at J, with 21 bases between the two ends. The CDR3 length is 14 residues. CDR3 sequence reads: CASSLRQNSYERYF. For the CDR3, the DNA is TGTGCCAGCAGCTTACGTCAGAACTCCTACGAGCGATACTTC.

Notes on this clonotype: This may be a read error: a much more frequent sequence differs by one nucleotide. This chain joins TRBV4-3 and TRBJ2-3, with a tentative D call TRBD1 (6 bases). CDR1 and CDR2 (germline): LGHNA, YSLEER. There are 14 residues in the CDR3. The CDR3 region has the DNA TGCACCAGCAGCCCAAACAGGGACACAGATACGCAGTATTTT. It translates to CTSSPNRDTDTQYF.

Written as DNA, the CDR3 is TGCAGTGCTAGAGATAGTGGGACCAGGGCATCCTACAATGAGCAGTTCTTC. This translates into CSARDSGTRASYNEQFF. The chain couples TRBV20-1 to TRBJ2-1; possibly TRBD1 or TRBD2 for D (5 bases each). Germline-derived CDR1 and CDR2 are DFQATT and SNEGSKA (reference sequence). The CDR3 contains 17 residues. V was cut by 0 bases and J by 1 base, with 16 bases left in between.

For this clonotype: The junction does not match germline at one end; this may be a read error. This rearrangement joins TRBV11-2 to TRBJ2-1; D is perhaps TRBD1 (6 bases). Germline V gene data show CDR1 as SGHAT and CDR2 as FQNNGV. The CDR3 sequence is 14 residues long. The CDR3 DNA follows: TGTGCCAGTAGCTTTGACAGGAGTTACAATGAGCAGTTCTTC. It codes for CASSFDRSYNEQFF.

This clonotype has ten or more counts. The chain carries TRBV20-1 and TRBJ2-7; tentative D call: TRBD1 (6 bases). The V gene's germline CDR1 is DFQATT and CDR2 SNEGSKA (reference sequence). V was cut by 4 bases and J by 6 bases, with 13 bases left in between. The CDR3 extends over 12 amino acids. CDR3 sequence reads: CSAKGQNFEQYF. CDR3 DNA: TGCAGTGCTAAAGGACAGAACTTCGAGCAGTACTTC.

This chain uses TRBV20-1 with TRBJ2-1, with D possibly matching TRBD2 (6 bases). CDR1 and CDR2 (germline): DFQATT, SNEGSKA (reference sequence). The V end lost 8 bases, the J end lost 6 bases, and 20 bases lay between the germline ends. This CDR3 has 14 amino acids. Here the CDR3 reads CSLRLGGSSNEQFF. The CDR3 DNA follows: TGCAGTCTCCGGTTAGGAGGGAGTAGCAATGAGCAGTTCTTC.

As for this clonotype: This may be a read error, as it is one base from a much larger clone. The J gene is TRBJ2-5, the V gene TRBV4-2, with D possibly being TRBD1 (6 bases). CDR3 length: 14 residues. The germline V gene has CDR1 LGHNA and CDR2 YNFKEQ. This CDR3 is CATSQGLTGETQYF. The CDR3 DNA reads as TGTGCCACCAGCCAAGGACTGACAGGCGAGACCCAGTACTTC.

The rearrangement joins TRBV7-9 to TRBJ2-4; D is possibly TRBD2 (7 bases). Per the germline V gene, CDR1 is SEHNR and CDR2 is FQNEAQ (reference sequence). The CDR3 sequence is 14 residues long. Trimming removed 4 bases at V and 5 bases at J, with 12 bases between. CDR3 region: CASSSWGGENIQYF. CDR3 in DNA: TGTGCCAGCAGCTCGTGGGGGGGCGAAAACATTCAGTACTTC.

The V gene is TRBV11-2, the J gene TRBJ2-7; either TRBD1 or TRBD2 may fit D (6 bases each). The CDR3 is made up of 16 amino acids. Looked up from germline, CDR1 is SGHAT and CDR2 is FQNNGV. DNA of the CDR3: TGTGTCAACAGCACCAAGAGGGGGGCGGGGTACTACGAGCAGTACTTC. Encoded protein: CVNSTKRGAGYYEQYF.

Remarks on this clonotype: Sequence at one end of the junction differs from germline and may be a read error. The gene calls are TRBV4-3 and TRBJ2-4; D is possibly TRBD2 (6 bases). The CDR3 loop spans 18 amino acids. CDR1 is LGHNA, CDR2 YSLEER, per germline. The CDR3 DNA sequence: TGCGCCAGCAGCCAAGATGGACTAACGGATTCAGCCAAAAACACTCAGTACTTC. Amino acids: CASSQDGLTDSAKNTQYF.

V is TRBV11-3 and J is TRBJ2-7; 7 bases map to TRBD2. This CDR3 region has 16 residues. J gave up 7 bases and V 3 bases, and 15 bases lay outside the gene matches. CDR1 is SGHNT, CDR2 YENEEA, per germline. CDR3 sequence reads: CASSFTGLVGGYEQYF. The CDR3 DNA reads as TGTGCCAGCAGCTTTACAGGACTAGTGGGTGGCTATGAGCAGTACTTC.